Following are 28 T cell receptor beta chains from one sample sequenced in a study of blood T cell repertoires in COVID-19. Profiled with immunoSEQ multiplex PCR; TCRdb holds only in-frame clones, not every one. The table includes 250,000 to 350,000 clones, approximately 90% detected once. The source material was peripheral blood. The source of these receptors is a woman in her sixties or seventies with acute or convalescent COVID-19.

The chain recombines TRBV28 with TRBJ1-2, with D perhaps matching TRBD1 (5 bases). Germline V lookup: CDR1 MDHEN, CDR2 SYDVKM. CDR3 length: 14 amino acids. Between the trimmed V and J ends, which lost 7 bases and 8 bases, there was a span of 20 bases. CDR3 protein: CASISPQGIIGYTF. The CDR3 bases are TGTGCCAGCATTTCCCCGCAGGGCATCATCGGCTACACCTTC.

The V call is TRBV6-2 or TRBV6-3, the J call TRBJ2-1; D is perhaps TRBD2 (5 bases). The germline CDR1 and CDR2 sequences are MNHEY and SVGEGT. The CDR3 runs to 17 residues. The germline V and J ends were trimmed by 0 bases and 0 bases, with 12 bases remaining between them. CDR3 protein: CASSYSGLPSSYNEQFF. The CDR3 nucleotides are TGTGCCAGCAGTTACTCCGGACTCCCAAGCTCCTACAATGAGCAGTTCTTC.

The V gene is TRBV28, the J gene TRBJ1-2; D is perhaps TRBD1 (6 bases). This CDR3 spans 15 amino acids. V shed 8 bases and J shed 7 bases, with 23 bases lying between them. Per the germline V gene, CDR1 is MDHEN and CDR2 is SYDVKM. CDR3 DNA: TGTGCCAGCCATAATGCGGGGGGGGCAGGTTCTGGCTACACCTTC. As protein: CASHNAGGAGSGYTF.

This chain's CDR3 is CASSFSGGNQPQHF. The DNA of the CDR3 is TGTGCCAGCAGTTTTTCCGGCGGAAATCAGCCCCAGCATTTT. The chain has TRBV27 and TRBJ1-5; D unclear. The length of the CDR3 is 14 residues. Germline CDR1 MNHEY, CDR2 SMNVEV (reference sequence). V lost 3 bases, J lost 4 bases, and 10 bases lay in between.

This chain uses TRBV18 with TRBJ2-7; no definite D call. Trimming left V 3 bases short and J 1 base short, with 10 bases between. Germline CDR1 KGHSH, CDR2 LQKENI. This CDR3 spans 14 amino acids. CDR3 sequence reads: CASSPPPGSYEQYF. CDR3 nucleotides: TGTGCCAGCTCACCTCCCCCCGGGTCCTACGAGCAGTACTTC.

CDR3 residues: CATSTVSGGQDEQFF. For the CDR3, the DNA is TGTGCCACCAGCACAGTCTCAGGGGGCCAGGATGAGCAGTTCTTC. The chain links TRBV15 to TRBJ2-1; 8 nucleotides line up with TRBD1. Looked up from germline, CDR1 is LNHNV and CDR2 is YYDKDF (reference sequence). CDR3 length equals 15 residues. Trimming took 4 bases from V and 8 from J; bases not matched to a gene: 10.

This sequence joins TRBV24-1 and TRBJ2-5; D not resolved. The germline V and J ends were trimmed by 4 bases and 7 bases, with 15 bases remaining between them. This CDR3 spans 14 amino acids. Germline CDR1 is KGHDR and CDR2 is SFDVKD. CDR3 bases: TGTGCCACCAGTGACCCCGGGTCCCGAGGGACCCAGTACTTC. Protein sequence: CATSDPGSRGTQYF.

The chain links TRBV30 to TRBJ1-2, with D perhaps matching TRBD1 (5 bases). The CDR3 length is 14 residues. Trimming removed 5 bases from V and 7 bases from J, with 20 bases in between. Germline lookup yields CDR1 GTSNPN and CDR2 SVGIG (reference sequence). The CDR3 DNA sequence: TGTGCCTGGGGCCCCGGGGGTTCCGTGGTTGGCTACACCTTC. This codes for CAWGPGGSVVGYTF. Full variable domain (outside the CDR3, taken from reference TRBV30 and TRBJ1-2): SQTIHQWPATLVQPVGSPLSLECTVEGTSNPNLYWYRQAAGRGLQLLFYSVGIGQISSEVPQNLSASRPQDRQFILSSKKLLLSDSGFYLCAWGPGGSVVGYTFGSGTRLTVV.

This clone appeared once. The chain couples TRBV30 to TRBJ1-2, with no clear D. CDR1 and CDR2 (germline): GTSNPN, SVGIG (reference sequence). This CDR3 is 15 amino acids long. The V end was cut by 5 bases, the J end by 3 bases, with 19 bases between. CDR3 sequence reads: CAWDVGGHWDYGYTF. CDR3 in DNA: TGTGCCTGGGATGTTGGAGGTCATTGGGACTATGGCTACACCTTC.

The chain carries TRBV4-3 and TRBJ2-1; TRBD2 matches at 11 bases. CDR1 and CDR2 (germline): LGHNA, YSLEER. With 3 bases clipped from V and 0 bases from J, the junction kept 10 bases outside the gene matches. The CDR3 is 19 residues long. The CDR3 coding sequence is TGCGCCAGCAGCCAGCGAAAGGGGACTAGCGGTTACTCCTACAATGAGCAGTTCTTC. Translating it yields CASSQRKGTSGYSYNEQFF.

This chain uses TRBV7-3 with TRBJ2-2; the D gene is possibly TRBD1 (7 bases). In germline, CDR1 is SGHTA, CDR2 FQGTGA. V gave up 5 bases and J gave up 7 bases, with 14 bases separating them. The CDR3 is made up of 14 amino acids. Here the CDR3 DNA reads TGTGCCAGCAGCGCAGGGGGACTTAGCGGGGAGCTGTTTTTT. Translated: CASSAGGLSGELFF.

The CDR3 sequence is CASSPGRGLSSVGYTF. For the CDR3, the DNA is TGTGCCAGCAGCCCGGGCCGGGGTCTTTCAAGTGTTGGCTACACCTTC. The rearrangement uses TRBV11-1 and TRBJ1-2; D is undetermined. The CDR3 spans 16 residues. CDR1 SGHAT and CDR2 FQDESV come from the germline V gene (reference sequence). Between the trimmed V and J ends, which lost 5 bases and 7 bases, there was a span of 23 bases.

The chain couples TRBV5-1 to TRBJ2-5; 11 bases align to TRBD1. Germline assignment: CDR1 SGHRS and CDR2 YFSETQ. The junction had 2 bases not matched to a gene; V was cut back by 4 bases and J by 3 bases. CDR3 length: 14 residues. The CDR3 DNA reads as TGCGCCAGCAGCCCGGGACAGGGGGAAGAGACCCAGTACTTC. Translated, it gives CASSPGQGEETQYF.

V usage is TRBV5-6 and J usage is TRBJ1-5; tentative D call: TRBD1 (6 bases). The CDR3 has 17 residues. Deletions cut 2 bases from V and 1 base from J, with 16 bases between. Germline-derived CDR1 and CDR2 are SGHDT and YYEEEE. The CDR3 here is CASSFKTGIFSNQPQHF. CDR3 sequence (DNA): TGTGCCAGCAGCTTCAAAACAGGGATTTTCAGCAATCAGCCCCAGCATTTT.

The CDR3 DNA sequence: TGTGCCAGCAGCCAGAGTTGGGAAAAACTGTTTTTT. It specifies CASSQSWEKLFF. The chain employs TRBV3-1 (or the pseudogene TRBV3-2) and TRBJ1-4; D is unclear. Trimming stripped 3 bases from V and 8 bases from J, with 7 bases between. Germline loops: CDR1 LGHDT, CDR2 YNNKEL (reference sequence). The CDR3 loop spans 12 amino acids.

This sequence joins TRBV28 and TRBJ1-2; no definite D call. This CDR3 spans 16 amino acids. The ends were cut back, 5 bases at V and 0 bases at J, with 16 bases in the middle. Germline values: CDR1 MDHEN, CDR2 SYDVKM. The CDR3 DNA reads TGTGCCAGCAGTCCCGCCGGAGGGTGGGCTAACTATGGCTACACCTTC. It is translated as CASSPAGGWANYGYTF.

The chain uses TRBV2 and TRBJ1-2, with D uncertain. In germline, CDR1 is SNHLY, CDR2 FYNNEI. Trimming removed 6 bases from V and 0 bases from J, with 8 bases in between. This CDR3 spans 13 amino acids. The CDR3 reads CASSLKANYGYTF. CDR3 DNA: TGTGCCAGCAGCCTAAAAGCTAACTATGGCTACACCTTC.

CDR3 region: CASSGPFGDYGYTF. The CDR3, as DNA: TGTGCCAGCAGCGGACCCTTTGGAGACTATGGCTACACCTTC. The chain joins TRBV9 to TRBJ1-2; no clear D. V gave up 3 bases and J gave up 3 bases, with 12 bases separating them. The CDR3 is 14 amino acids. Germline loops: CDR1 SGDLS, CDR2 YYNGEE.

This chain links TRBV19 with TRBJ1-1; possibly TRBD1 for D (6 bases). Germline lookup yields CDR1 LNHDA and CDR2 SQIVND (reference sequence). V shed 3 bases and J shed 4 bases, with 15 bases lying between them. The CDR3 totals 15 residues. CDR3 nucleotide sequence: TGTGCCAGTAGTATCGATCCAGGGGCGGGCACTGAAGCTTTCTTT. This codes for CASSIDPGAGTEAFF.

The chain employs TRBV9 and TRBJ2-1; 11 positions match TRBD2. Trimming took 7 bases from V and 5 from J; bases not matched to a gene: 8. The CDR3 contains 15 residues. The germline V gene has CDR1 SGDLS and CDR2 YYNGEE. CDR3 residues: CASGKLAGANNEQFF. CDR3 nucleotides: TGTGCCAGCGGAAAACTAGCGGGAGCCAACAATGAGCAGTTCTTC.

The rearrangement joins TRBV2 to TRBJ1-5; 7 bases agree with TRBD1. V was clipped by 5 bases and J by 4 bases; unmatched bases: 8. CDR1 is SNHLY, CDR2 FYNNEI, per germline. The CDR3 contains 15 residues. The CDR3: CASSSDRVGNQPQHF. CDR3 in DNA: TGTGCCAGCAGTTCCGACAGGGTCGGTAATCAGCCCCAGCATTTT.

The rearrangement links TRBV24-1 to TRBJ2-1, with 12 positions matching TRBD2. In germline, CDR1 is KGHDR, CDR2 SFDVKD. With V trimmed by 7 bases and J by 6 bases, 0 bases remained unmatched. This CDR3 contains 13 residues. DNA for the CDR3: TGTGCCACCAGGACTAGCGGGGGCAATGAGCAGTTCTTC. Its translation: CATRTSGGNEQFF.

V is TRBV5-5 and J is TRBJ1-5; D unresolved. The germline CDR1 and CDR2 sequences are SGHKS and YYEKEE (reference sequence). Trimming shortened V by 3 bases and J by 4 bases, and 11 bases separated the two germline ends. This CDR3 contains 14 residues. The CDR3 sequence is CASSYRGINQPQHF. In DNA form, the CDR3 reads TGTGCCAGCAGCTATCGGGGAATTAATCAGCCCCAGCATTTT.

This rearrangement joins TRBV5-1 to TRBJ1-5, with 11 positions matching TRBD1. CDR3 length: 16 residues. V shed 4 bases and J 6 bases; nucleotides not matched to a gene: 9. Germline CDR1 SGHRS, CDR2 YFSETQ. The CDR3 region is CASSPGTGGNAQPQHF. The CDR3 DNA is TGCGCCAGCAGCCCAGGGACAGGGGGAAATGCTCAGCCCCAGCATTTT.

The chain links TRBV11-2 to TRBJ1-1; 7 nucleotides match TRBD1. V lost 5 bases to trimming and J lost 4 bases; unmatched junction nucleotides: 7. The germline CDR1 and CDR2 sequences are SGHAT and FQNNGV. The CDR3 has 14 amino acids. The CDR3 protein is CASSPGQTFTEAFF. For the CDR3, the DNA is TGTGCCAGCAGCCCGGGACAGACCTTCACTGAAGCTTTCTTT.

The CDR3 nucleotides read TGTGCCAGCAGTTTCCGACGGGGCAATCAGCCCCAGCATTTT. Its translation: CASSFRRGNQPQHF. V gene TRBV27 combines with J gene TRBJ1-5, with D unresolved. The V gene's germline CDR1 is MNHEY and CDR2 SMNVEV (reference sequence). Trimming shortened V by 3 bases and J by 2 bases, and 8 bases separated the two germline ends. The CDR3 contains 14 residues.

The chain couples TRBV5-4 to TRBJ1-5; D possibly corresponds to TRBD1 (5 bases). This CDR3 is built from 15 residues. The V end was cut by 0 bases, the J end by 4 bases, with 11 bases between. The germline V gene has CDR1 SGHNT and CDR2 YYREEE (reference sequence). The chain's CDR3 is CASSLGGELNQPQHF. The CDR3 DNA follows: TGTGCCAGCAGCTTGGGGGGGGAATTGAATCAGCCCCAGCATTTT.

This chain connects TRBV18 to TRBJ1-1; no clear D gene. The germline gives CDR1 KGHSH, CDR2 LQKENI. The CDR3 runs to 15 residues. Trimming removed 6 bases at V and 1 base at J, with 15 bases between. The CDR3 DNA reads as TGTGCCAGCTCCCGGAAGGGAGGGAGGAACACTGAAGCTTTCTTT. Translated: CASSRKGGRNTEAFF.